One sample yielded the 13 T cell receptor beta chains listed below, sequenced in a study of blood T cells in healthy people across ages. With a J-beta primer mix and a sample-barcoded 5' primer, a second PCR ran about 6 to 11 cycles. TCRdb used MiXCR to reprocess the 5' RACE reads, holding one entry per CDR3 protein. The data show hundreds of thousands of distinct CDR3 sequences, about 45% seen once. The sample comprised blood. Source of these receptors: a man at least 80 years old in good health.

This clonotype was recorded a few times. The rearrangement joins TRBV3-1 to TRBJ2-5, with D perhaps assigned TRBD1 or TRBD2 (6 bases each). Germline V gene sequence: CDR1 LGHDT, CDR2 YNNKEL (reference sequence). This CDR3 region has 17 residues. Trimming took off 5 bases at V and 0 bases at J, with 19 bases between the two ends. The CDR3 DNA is TGTGCCAGCAGCTTCCTCGGAGGGGGTGTCCACCAAGAGACCCAGTACTTC. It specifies CASSFLGGGVHQETQYF.

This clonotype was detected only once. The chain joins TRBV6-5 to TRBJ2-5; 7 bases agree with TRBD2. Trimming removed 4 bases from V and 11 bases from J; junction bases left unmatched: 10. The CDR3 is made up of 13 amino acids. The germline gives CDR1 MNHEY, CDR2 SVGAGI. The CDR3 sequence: CASSWGGNNEQYF. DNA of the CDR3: TGTGCCAGCAGTTGGGGAGGGAACAATGAGCAGTACTTC.

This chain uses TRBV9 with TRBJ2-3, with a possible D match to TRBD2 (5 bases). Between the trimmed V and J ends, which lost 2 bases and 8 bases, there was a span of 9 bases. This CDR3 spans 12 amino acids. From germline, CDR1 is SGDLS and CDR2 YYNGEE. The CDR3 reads CASSVPGSTQYF. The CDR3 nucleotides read TGTGCCAGCAGCGTTCCGGGGTCTACGCAGTATTTT.

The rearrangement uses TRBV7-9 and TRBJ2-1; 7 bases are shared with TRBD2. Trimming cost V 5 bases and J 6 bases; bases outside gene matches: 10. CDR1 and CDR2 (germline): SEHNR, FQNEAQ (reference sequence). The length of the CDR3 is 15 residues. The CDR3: CASSPRAGPCNEQFF. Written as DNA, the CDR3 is TGTGCCAGCAGCCCACGAGCGGGGCCTTGCAATGAGCAGTTCTTC.

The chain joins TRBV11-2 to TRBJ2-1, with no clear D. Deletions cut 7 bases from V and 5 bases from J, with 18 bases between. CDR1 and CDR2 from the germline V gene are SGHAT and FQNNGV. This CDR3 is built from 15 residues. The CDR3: CASTWTESYNNEQFF. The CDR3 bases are TGTGCCAGCACCTGGACGGAGTCCTATAACAATGAGCAGTTCTTC.

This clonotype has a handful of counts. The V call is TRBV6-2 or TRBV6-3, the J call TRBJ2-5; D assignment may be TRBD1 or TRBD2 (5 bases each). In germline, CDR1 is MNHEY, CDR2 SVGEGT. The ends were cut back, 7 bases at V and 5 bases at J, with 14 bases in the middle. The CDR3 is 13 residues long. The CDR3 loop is CASKGSLYETQYF. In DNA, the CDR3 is TGTGCCAGCAAGGGGAGTTTGTATGAGACCCAGTACTTC.

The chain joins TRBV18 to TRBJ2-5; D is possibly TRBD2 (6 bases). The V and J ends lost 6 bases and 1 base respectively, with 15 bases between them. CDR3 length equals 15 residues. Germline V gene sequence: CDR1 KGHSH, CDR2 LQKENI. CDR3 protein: CASSPNSGSQETQYF. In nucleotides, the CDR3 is TGTGCCAGCTCCCCTAATAGCGGATCCCAAGAGACCCAGTACTTC.

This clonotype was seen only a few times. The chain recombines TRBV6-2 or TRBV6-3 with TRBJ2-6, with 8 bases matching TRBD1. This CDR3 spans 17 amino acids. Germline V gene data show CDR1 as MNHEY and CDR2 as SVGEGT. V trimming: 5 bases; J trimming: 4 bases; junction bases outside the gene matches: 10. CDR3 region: CASSRDQGAAGANVLTF. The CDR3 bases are TGTGCCAGCAGTAGAGATCAGGGGGCGGCAGGGGCCAACGTCCTGACTTTC.

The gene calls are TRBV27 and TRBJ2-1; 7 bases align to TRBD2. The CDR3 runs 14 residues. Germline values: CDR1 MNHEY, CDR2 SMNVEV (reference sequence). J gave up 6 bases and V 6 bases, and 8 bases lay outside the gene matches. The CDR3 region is CASSTLGGVNEQFF. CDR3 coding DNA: TGTGCCAGCAGCACCTTGGGGGGGGTCAATGAGCAGTTCTTC.

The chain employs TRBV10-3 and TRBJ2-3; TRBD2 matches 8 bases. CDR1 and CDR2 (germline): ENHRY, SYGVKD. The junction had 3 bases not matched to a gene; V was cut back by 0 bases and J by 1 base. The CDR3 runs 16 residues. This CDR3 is CAISESNGGGTDTQYF. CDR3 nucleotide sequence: TGTGCCATCAGTGAGTCGAACGGGGGGGGCACAGATACGCAGTATTTT.

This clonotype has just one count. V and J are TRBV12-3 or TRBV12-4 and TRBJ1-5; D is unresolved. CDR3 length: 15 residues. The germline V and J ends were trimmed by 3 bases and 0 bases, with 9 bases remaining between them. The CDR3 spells CASSFAGHSNQPQHF. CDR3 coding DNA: TGTGCCAGCAGTTTTGCCGGGCATAGCAATCAGCCCCAGCATTTT.

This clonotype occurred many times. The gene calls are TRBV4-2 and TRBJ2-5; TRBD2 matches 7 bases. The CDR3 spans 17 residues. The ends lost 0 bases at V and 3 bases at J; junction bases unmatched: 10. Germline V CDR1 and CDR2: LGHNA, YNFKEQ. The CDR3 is CASSQELGTRGEETQYF. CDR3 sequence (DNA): TGTGCCAGCAGCCAAGAACTCGGGACTCGGGGGGAAGAGACCCAGTACTTC.

The DNA for the CDR3 is TGTGCCAGCAGCCGACAGGTTGGGGACCATGGCTACACCTTC. This codes for CASSRQVGDHGYTF. The gene calls are TRBV28 and TRBJ1-2, with a possible D match to TRBD1 (6 bases). Germline V gene data show CDR1 as MDHEN and CDR2 as SYDVKM. The length of the CDR3 is 14 residues. With 6 bases removed from V and 6 bases from J, the gap between germline ends came to 17 bases.